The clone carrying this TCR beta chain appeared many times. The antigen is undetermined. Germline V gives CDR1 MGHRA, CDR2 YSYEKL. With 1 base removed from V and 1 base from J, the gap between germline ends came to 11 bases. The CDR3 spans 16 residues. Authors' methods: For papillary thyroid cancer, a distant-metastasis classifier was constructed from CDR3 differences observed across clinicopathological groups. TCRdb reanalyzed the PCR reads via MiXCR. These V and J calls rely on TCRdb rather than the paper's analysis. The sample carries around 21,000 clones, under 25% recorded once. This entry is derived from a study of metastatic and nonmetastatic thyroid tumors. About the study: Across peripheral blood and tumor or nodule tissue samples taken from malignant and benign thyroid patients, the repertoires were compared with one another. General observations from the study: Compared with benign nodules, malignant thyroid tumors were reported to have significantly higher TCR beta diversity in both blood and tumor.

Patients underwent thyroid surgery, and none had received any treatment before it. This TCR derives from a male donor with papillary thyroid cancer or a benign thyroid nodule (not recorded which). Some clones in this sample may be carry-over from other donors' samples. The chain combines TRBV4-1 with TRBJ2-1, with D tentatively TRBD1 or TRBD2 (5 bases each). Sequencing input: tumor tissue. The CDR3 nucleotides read TGCGCCAGCAGCCAAGGAGGGGCGCAGTCCTACAATGAGCAGTTCTTC. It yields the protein CASSQGGAQSYNEQFF.